Presented here are 11 T cell receptor beta chains from one specimen sequenced in a study of cytomegalovirus exposure and HLA in healthy donors. Some clones are missing from TCRdb's copy, which holds only in-frame ones; the method was immunoSEQ multiplex PCR. The sample includes 55,000 to 80,000 clones, 85% to 95% seen only once; the top ten take about 3.5%. Sequencing was done on a sample of PBMCs. These receptors originate from a man between 18 and 29 years old in good health and CMV-seronegative.

The V call is TRBV14, the J call TRBJ1-2; D might be TRBD1 (5 bases). The germline V gene encodes CDR1 SGHDN and CDR2 FVKESK. The CDR3 spans 12 residues. V was shortened by 1 base and J by 7 bases, with 7 bases between the two germline ends. The CDR3: CASSQGGVGYTF. The CDR3 bases are TGTGCCAGCAGCCAAGGGGGGGTTGGCTACACCTTC.

V gene TRBV19 combines with J gene TRBJ1-2, with 12 bases fitting TRBD1. V was pared by 5 bases and J by 2 bases, with 15 bases of the junction left unmatched. This CDR3 spans 19 amino acids. The V gene's germline CDR1 is LNHDA and CDR2 SQIVND (reference sequence). CDR3 DNA: TGTGCCAGTAGTCCAATCGGGACAGGGGGCCCTTGGGGGAACTATGGCTACACCTTC. This encodes CASSPIGTGGPWGNYGYTF.

In this sample, this clone turned up once. V gene TRBV5-8 combines with J gene TRBJ2-1; 9 bases map to TRBD1. CDR1 and CDR2 (germline): SGHTS, YDEGEE. Trimming at V came to 5 bases and at J to 3 bases, leaving 12 bases not matched to a gene. The CDR3 is 17 residues long. The DNA of the CDR3 is TGTGCCAGCAGTATAGGACAGGGGTGGAAAGACTACAATGAGCAGTTCTTC. Protein sequence: CASSIGQGWKDYNEQFF.

The chain carries TRBV4-1 and TRBJ1-4; D is perhaps TRBD1 (6 bases). The CDR3 is made up of 18 amino acids. Trimming stripped 1 base from V and 7 bases from J, with 22 bases between. Germline CDR1 and CDR2: MGHRA and YSYEKL. In DNA form, the CDR3 reads TGCGCCAGCAGCCAAGGTTTTAACAGGGCAGCTGGGGGTGAAAAACTGTTTTTT. Translated, it gives CASSQGFNRAAGGEKLFF.

The chain carries TRBV2 and TRBJ1-1, with a tentative D call TRBD1 (5 bases). The CDR3 runs 15 residues. CDR1 and CDR2 from the germline V gene are SNHLY and FYNNEI. Between the trimmed V and J ends, which lost 4 bases and 5 bases, there was a span of 17 bases. CDR3: CASSGGTLGGTEAFF. The CDR3, as DNA: TGTGCCAGCAGTGGCGGTACGTTGGGGGGGACTGAAGCTTTCTTT. Based on the CDR3 plus reference TRBV2 and TRBJ1-1, the full variable domain is EPEVTQTPSHQVTQMGQEVILRCVPISNHLYFYWYRQILGQKVEFLVSFYNNEISEKSEIFDDQFSVERPDGSNFTLKIRSTKLEDSAMYFCASSGGTLGGTEAFFGQGTRLTVV.

The chain links TRBV11-2 to TRBJ2-5; TRBD2 matches 12 bases. With V trimmed by 5 bases and J by 2 bases, 3 bases remained unmatched. Germline V lookup: CDR1 SGHAT, CDR2 FQNNGV. This CDR3 is 15 amino acids long. As DNA, the CDR3 is TGTGCCAGCAGCCCAGGACTAGCGGGGCAAGAGACCCAGTACTTC. Translation: CASSPGLAGQETQYF.

The genes are TRBV28 and TRBJ1-5; no definite D call. Germline V gene lookup returns CDR1 MDHEN and CDR2 SYDVKM. V lost 6 bases, J lost 1 base, and 4 bases lay in between. The CDR3 has 12 residues. This CDR3 reads CASSPSNQPQHF. CDR3 nucleotides: TGTGCCAGCAGCCCGAGCAATCAGCCCCAGCATTTT.

V is TRBV30 and J is TRBJ2-7, with 10 bases lining up with TRBD1. This CDR3 spans 14 amino acids. The germline V gene encodes CDR1 GTSNPN and CDR2 SVGIG (reference sequence). After removal of 2 bases from V and 5 bases from J, the junction contained 6 bases not matched to a gene. CDR3 nucleotides: TGTGCCTGGAGTAGCGGGACAGGGGTCAACGAGCAGTACTTC. Amino acid sequence: CAWSSGTGVNEQYF.

The chain links TRBV11-1 to TRBJ2-2; TRBD2 matches 14 bases. Losses at the gene ends were 4 bases for V and 5 bases for J; bases not matched to a gene: 0. Germline values: CDR1 SGHAT, CDR2 FQDESV (reference sequence). CDR3 size: 15 residues. CDR3 sequence (DNA): TGTGCCAGCAGCTGGACTAGCGGGGGGACCGGGGAGCTGTTTTTT. Protein product: CASSWTSGGTGELFF.

V is TRBV28 and J is TRBJ1-5; perhaps TRBD1 as D (5 bases). The ends were cut back, 5 bases at V and 5 bases at J, with 16 bases in the middle. CDR1 is MDHEN and CDR2 is SYDVKM in the germline V gene. CDR3 size: 15 residues. This CDR3 is CASSQSGQGYQPQHF. The CDR3, as DNA: TGTGCCAGCAGTCAGTCCGGGCAGGGTTATCAGCCCCAGCATTTT.

V is TRBV7-3 and J is TRBJ2-3; D possibly corresponds to TRBD1 (6 bases). Germline-derived CDR1 and CDR2 are SGHTA and FQGTGA. Trimming shortened V by 5 bases and J by 5 bases, and 20 bases separated the two germline ends. The CDR3 totals 16 residues. The CDR3 loop reads CASSPLPAGARDTQYF. The CDR3 coding sequence is TGTGCCAGCAGCCCTCTCCCTGCAGGGGCAAGAGATACGCAGTATTTT.